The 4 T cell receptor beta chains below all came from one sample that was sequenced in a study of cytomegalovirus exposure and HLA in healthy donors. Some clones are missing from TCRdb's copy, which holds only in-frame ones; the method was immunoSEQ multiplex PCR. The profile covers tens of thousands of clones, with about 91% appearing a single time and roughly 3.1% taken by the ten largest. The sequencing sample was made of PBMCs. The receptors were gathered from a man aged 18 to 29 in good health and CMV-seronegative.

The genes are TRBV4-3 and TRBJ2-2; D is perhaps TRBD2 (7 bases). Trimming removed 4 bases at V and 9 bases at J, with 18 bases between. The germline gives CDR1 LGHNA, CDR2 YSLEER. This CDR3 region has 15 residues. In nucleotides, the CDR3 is TGCGCCAGCAGCCGAGACAACAGGGAGGGCCGGGAGCTGTTTTTT. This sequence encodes CASSRDNREGRELFF.

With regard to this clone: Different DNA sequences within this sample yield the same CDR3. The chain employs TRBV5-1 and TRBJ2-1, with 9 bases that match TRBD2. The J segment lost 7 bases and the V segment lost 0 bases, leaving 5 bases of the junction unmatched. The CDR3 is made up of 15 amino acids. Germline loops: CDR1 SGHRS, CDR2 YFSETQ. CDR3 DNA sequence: TGCGCCAGCAGCTTGGGGCTAGCGGGGTTGAATGAGCAGTTCTTC. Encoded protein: CASSLGLAGLNEQFF.

CDR3 bases: TGTGCCACCAGCAGAGCCGGGACAACGCATGAAAAACTGTTTTTT. Its protein product is CATSRAGTTHEKLFF. The chain recombines TRBV15 with TRBJ1-4, with a weak D call TRBD1 (6 bases). Germline lookup yields CDR1 LNHNV and CDR2 YYDKDF (reference sequence). This CDR3 contains 15 residues. V lost 1 base and J lost 6, with 12 bases in between.

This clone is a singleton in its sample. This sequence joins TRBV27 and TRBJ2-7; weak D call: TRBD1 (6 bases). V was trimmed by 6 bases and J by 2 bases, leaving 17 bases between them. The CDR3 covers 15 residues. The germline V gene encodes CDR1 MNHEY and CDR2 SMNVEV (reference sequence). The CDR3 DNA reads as TGTGCCAGCAGGGACGAGACAGGTAAACCCTACGAGCAGTACTTC. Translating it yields CASRDETGKPYEQYF.